The clone carrying this TCR beta chain was observed a handful of times. The data originate from a study of T cells in Graves' hyperthyroidism and ophthalmopathy. Germline V gene data show CDR1 as DFQATT and CDR2 as SNEGSKA (reference sequence). This CDR3 comprises 15 residues. V shed 6 bases and J 4 bases; nucleotides not matched to a gene: 12. Regions amplified from RNA transcripts were the TCR beta CDR3 regions. The TCR CDR3 was amplified in a first-round RT-PCR using the HTBI primer set. TCRdb fed the multiplex PCR reads into MiXCR, producing one record per CDR3 protein. The top ten clones hold about a sixth of a sample with 690,000 or so distinct CDR3 sequences, 18% of them seen once.

Source material: blood. This clonotype originated in a woman in her 50s with Graves' hyperthyroidism that later progressed to Graves' ophthalmopathy. The genes are TRBV20-1 and TRBJ2-5, with TRBD2 matching over 9 bases. CDR3 coding DNA: TGCAGTGCCGCCCGAGGCGGGGGGGCCGGAGAGACCCAGTACTTC. This gives the protein CSAARGGGAGETQYF.